A selection of T cell receptor beta chains follows, all from one sample in a study of blood T cell repertoires in COVID-19. Repertoires were generated with immunoSEQ multiplex PCR, while TCRdb's copy carries only in-frame clones and drops some. The table lists about 170,000 clones, approximately 85% of them singletons. Sequenced input: peripheral blood. These TCRs come from a man in his sixties who had recovered from COVID-19. Both conserved end residues are part of each CDR3. The order of the fields is clone size, J gene, V gene, D gene, CDR3 DNA, CDR3 protein. D genes are given only for firm matches. Only part of the rows carry a size: once, few, many, or a class if the clone is expanded.

abundance: NA
j_gene: TRBJ2-1
v_gene: TRBV5-4
d_gene: TRBD1
CDR3nt: TGTGCCAGCAGCTACGGGACAGGGGTTTTGGGCGAGCAGTTCTTC
CDR3aa: CASSYGTGVLGEQFF

abundance: NA
j_gene: TRBJ1-4
v_gene: TRBV19
d_gene: TRBD1
CDR3nt: TGTGCCAGTAGTGTCATCCCGGGACAGGGTAATGAAAAACTGTTTTTT
CDR3aa: CASSVIPGQGNEKLFF

abundance: NA
j_gene: TRBJ2-1
v_gene: TRBV19
d_gene: NA
CDR3nt: TGTGCCAGTAGTTCCCTTGACAGCCACAATGAGCAGTTCTTC
CDR3aa: CASSSLDSHNEQFF

abundance: NA
j_gene: TRBJ1-4
v_gene: TRBV2
d_gene: NA
CDR3nt: TGTGCCAGCAGTGGACGGGGAGAGGGAGGGAAACTGTTTTTT
CDR3aa: CASSGRGEGGKLFF

abundance: NA
j_gene: TRBJ2-3
v_gene: TRBV18
d_gene: NA
CDR3nt: TGTGCCAGCTCACCACCGATGGCCGATACGCAGTATTTT
CDR3aa: CASSPPMADTQYF

abundance: NA
j_gene: TRBJ1-5
v_gene: TRBV19
d_gene: NA
CDR3nt: TGTGCCAGTAGCCTTGGGCAGCAAGATCAGCCCCAGCATTTT
CDR3aa: CASSLGQQDQPQHF

abundance: NA
j_gene: TRBJ2-2
v_gene: TRBV18
d_gene: TRBD2
CDR3nt: TGTGCCAGCTCACCTCTAGCGGGGGCCACCGGGGAGCTGTTTTTT
CDR3aa: CASSPLAGATGELFF

abundance: NA
j_gene: TRBJ2-5
v_gene: TRBV7-3
d_gene: TRBD2
CDR3nt: TGTGCCAGCAGCCCGCAGCGGGGGCCGCAAGAGACCCAGTACTTC
CDR3aa: CASSPQRGPQETQYF

abundance: NA
j_gene: TRBJ1-2
v_gene: TRBV30
d_gene: NA
CDR3nt: TGTGCCTTTGGCAGGGGCGATGGCTACACCTTC
CDR3aa: CAFGRGDGYTF

abundance: NA
j_gene: TRBJ2-7
v_gene: TRBV6-6
d_gene: NA
CDR3nt: TGTGCCAGCAGTCCCTCGGGCTACGAGCAGTACTTC
CDR3aa: CASSPSGYEQYF

abundance: NA
j_gene: TRBJ2-5
v_gene: TRBV7-3
d_gene: NA
CDR3nt: TGTGCCAGCAGCCTCGGACAGTCGGGGACCCAGTACTTC
CDR3aa: CASSLGQSGTQYF

abundance: NA
j_gene: TRBJ1-2
v_gene: TRBV19
d_gene: TRBD1
CDR3nt: TGTGCCAGTACCCCAGGGGACAGCCCCATCTATGGCTACACCTTC
CDR3aa: CASTPGDSPIYGYTF

abundance: once
j_gene: TRBJ1-1
v_gene: TRBV6-5
d_gene: NA
CDR3nt: TGTGCCAGCAGTTACTCGGCGATAGGGGACACTGAAGCTTTCTTT
CDR3aa: CASSYSAIGDTEAFF

abundance: NA
j_gene: TRBJ1-4
v_gene: TRBV7-2
d_gene: NA
CDR3nt: TGTGCCAGCAGCCCGCGCCCGGACAGCCTGGGTGAAAAACTGTTTTTT
CDR3aa: CASSPRPDSLGEKLFF

abundance: NA
j_gene: TRBJ1-1
v_gene: TRBV12-3/TRBV12-4
d_gene: NA
CDR3nt: TGTGCCAGCAGCCCACTTAACACTGAAGCTTTCTTT
CDR3aa: CASSPLNTEAFF

abundance: NA
j_gene: TRBJ1-4
v_gene: TRBV5-4
d_gene: TRBD1
CDR3nt: TGTGCCAGCACCTCTACAGGGGCCGCAACTAATGAAAAACTGTTTTTT
CDR3aa: CASTSTGAATNEKLFF

abundance: few
j_gene: TRBJ2-2
v_gene: TRBV2
d_gene: TRBD2
CDR3nt: TGTGCCACCAGCGGGGGGCCGAACACCGGGGAGCTGTTTTTT
CDR3aa: CATSGGPNTGELFF

abundance: NA
j_gene: TRBJ1-5
v_gene: TRBV24-1
d_gene: TRBD1
CDR3nt: TGTGCCACCAGTGATCAGGGACAGGACTATCAGCCCCAGCATTTT
CDR3aa: CATSDQGQDYQPQHF

abundance: NA
j_gene: TRBJ2-7
v_gene: TRBV6-6
d_gene: TRBD1
CDR3nt: TGTGCCAGCAGTTCAGGGACAGGGCCTTACGAGCAGTACTTC
CDR3aa: CASSSGTGPYEQYF

abundance: once
j_gene: TRBJ1-2
v_gene: TRBV5-1
d_gene: TRBD1
CDR3nt: TGCGCCAGCAGTCAGACAGGGGCTCTACTCTATGGCTACACCTTC
CDR3aa: CASSQTGALLYGYTF

abundance: NA
j_gene: TRBJ2-3
v_gene: TRBV7-2
d_gene: TRBD2
CDR3nt: TGTGCCAGCAGCCAAACCTTAAGCGGGGGGGGGAAAGATACGCAGTATTTT
CDR3aa: CASSQTLSGGGKDTQYF

abundance: NA
j_gene: TRBJ1-1
v_gene: TRBV7-9
d_gene: NA
CDR3nt: TGTGCCAGCAGCCCAAGCTGGACTAGGGGCACTGAAGCTTTCTTT
CDR3aa: CASSPSWTRGTEAFF

abundance: NA
j_gene: TRBJ2-2
v_gene: TRBV9
d_gene: NA
CDR3nt: TGTGCCAGCAGCGTAGAGGCAGGCACCGGGGAGCTGTTTTTT
CDR3aa: CASSVEAGTGELFF

abundance: NA
j_gene: TRBJ1-2
v_gene: TRBV2
d_gene: TRBD1
CDR3nt: TGTGCCAGCAGTGTACGACAGGGGGCAAGTGGCTACACCTTC
CDR3aa: CASSVRQGASGYTF

abundance: few
j_gene: TRBJ2-2
v_gene: TRBV11-3
d_gene: NA
CDR3nt: TGTGCCAGCAGCTTACCCGGCCAGGGAGGGGAGCTGTTTTTT
CDR3aa: CASSLPGQGGELFF

abundance: NA
j_gene: TRBJ2-3
v_gene: TRBV9
d_gene: NA
CDR3nt: TGTGCCAGCAGCGTAGGCATGGGAGCAACAGATACGCAGTATTTT
CDR3aa: CASSVGMGATDTQYF

abundance: once
j_gene: TRBJ2-1
v_gene: TRBV6-2/TRBV6-3
d_gene: NA
CDR3nt: TGTGCCAGCAGTCCACCTACAGGGACCGGGGACCCTTACAATGAGCAGTTCTTC
CDR3aa: CASSPPTGTGDPYNEQFF

abundance: few
j_gene: TRBJ2-2
v_gene: TRBV3-1/TRBV3-2
d_gene: TRBD2
CDR3nt: TGTGCCAGCAGCCCCGGGGGGGGCGGGGAGCTGTTTTTT
CDR3aa: CASSPGGGGELFF

abundance: NA
j_gene: TRBJ1-5
v_gene: TRBV27
d_gene: NA
CDR3nt: TGTGCCAGCCAAGGGTACTGGGGTGCGGGGCAGCCCCAGCATTTT
CDR3aa: CASQGYWGAGQPQHF

abundance: NA
j_gene: TRBJ2-7
v_gene: TRBV7-9
d_gene: NA
CDR3nt: TGTGCCAGCAGCTTAGGCGAGACAGCCCTGTACTTC
CDR3aa: CASSLGETALYF

abundance: NA
j_gene: TRBJ2-3
v_gene: TRBV4-3
d_gene: TRBD1
CDR3nt: TGCGCCAGCAGCCAGGCCGTACAGGGGGGCGGAGATACGCAGTATTTT
CDR3aa: CASSQAVQGGGDTQYF

abundance: many
j_gene: TRBJ2-4
v_gene: TRBV18
d_gene: NA
CDR3nt: TGTGCCAGCTCACCACCGTGGGGGGAACTAGCCAAAAACATTCAGTACTTC
CDR3aa: CASSPPWGELAKNIQYF

abundance: NA
j_gene: TRBJ2-3
v_gene: TRBV5-4
d_gene: TRBD2
CDR3nt: TGTGCCAGCAGCTTGGCGGGGGGGCTGGGAGATACGCAGTATTTT
CDR3aa: CASSLAGGLGDTQYF

abundance: few
j_gene: TRBJ2-2
v_gene: TRBV19
d_gene: NA
CDR3nt: TGTGCCAGTAGTAAGGCCCAGACCGGGGTTGGGGAGCTGTTTTTT
CDR3aa: CASSKAQTGVGELFF

abundance: once
j_gene: TRBJ1-2
v_gene: TRBV5-1
d_gene: NA
CDR3nt: TGCGCCAGCAGCCCTACAGCAACACTCTATGGCTACACCTTC
CDR3aa: CASSPTATLYGYTF

abundance: few
j_gene: TRBJ1-4
v_gene: TRBV27
d_gene: TRBD1
CDR3nt: TGTGCCACCTCCAGGGGGGCCACAACTAATGAAAAACTGTTTTTT
CDR3aa: CATSRGATTNEKLFF

abundance: NA
j_gene: TRBJ2-3
v_gene: TRBV7-9
d_gene: NA
CDR3nt: TGTGCCAGCAGCCCTAGCGCTAGCACAGATACGCAGTATTTT
CDR3aa: CASSPSASTDTQYF

abundance: many
j_gene: TRBJ1-3
v_gene: TRBV7-9
d_gene: TRBD1
CDR3nt: TGTGCCAGCAGCCGACTGGACAGGGAGAATAGAAACACCATATATTTT
CDR3aa: CASSRLDRENRNTIYF

abundance: NA
j_gene: TRBJ1-3
v_gene: TRBV9
d_gene: NA
CDR3nt: TGTGCCAGCAGCGTATCACCAGACAGTCACTCTGGAAACACCATATATTTT
CDR3aa: CASSVSPDSHSGNTIYF

abundance: NA
j_gene: TRBJ1-2
v_gene: TRBV5-1
d_gene: TRBD1
CDR3nt: TGCGCCAGCAGCTTAGGGACAGGGGTTGGCTACACCTTC
CDR3aa: CASSLGTGVGYTF

abundance: few
j_gene: TRBJ1-4
v_gene: TRBV4-3
d_gene: TRBD1
CDR3nt: TGCGCCAGCAGCCAAGATGGGGGACAGGGGGGTACTTTTAATGAAAAACTGTTTTTT
CDR3aa: CASSQDGGQGGTFNEKLFF

abundance: NA
j_gene: TRBJ1-4
v_gene: TRBV4-3
d_gene: NA
CDR3nt: TGCGCCAGCAGCCAGCAATGGAGAACGGATGAAAAACTGTTTTTT
CDR3aa: CASSQQWRTDEKLFF

abundance: NA
j_gene: TRBJ1-1
v_gene: TRBV30
d_gene: NA
CDR3nt: TGTGCCTGGATAGGTGACAGGCAAAGGGACACTGAAGCTTTCTTT
CDR3aa: CAWIGDRQRDTEAFF

abundance: NA
j_gene: TRBJ1-6
v_gene: TRBV6-5
d_gene: TRBD1
CDR3nt: TGTGCCAGCAGCCGAGGGACAGGGAAGAATTCACCCCTCCACTTT
CDR3aa: CASSRGTGKNSPLHF

abundance: NA
j_gene: TRBJ1-3
v_gene: TRBV7-8
d_gene: NA
CDR3nt: TGTGCCAGCAGCTTGTTTCGAACAGGAAACACCATATATTTT
CDR3aa: CASSLFRTGNTIYF

abundance: NA
j_gene: TRBJ1-5
v_gene: TRBV27
d_gene: TRBD1
CDR3nt: TGTGCCAGCAGTCGACAGGGGGCAGGCAATCAGCCCCAGCATTTT
CDR3aa: CASSRQGAGNQPQHF

abundance: NA
j_gene: TRBJ2-1
v_gene: TRBV9
d_gene: NA
CDR3nt: TGTGCCAGCAGCGCCCTAGCTAGGCCCTACAATGAGCAGTTCTTC
CDR3aa: CASSALARPYNEQFF

abundance: once
j_gene: TRBJ1-1
v_gene: TRBV19
d_gene: TRBD1
CDR3nt: TGTGCCAGTAGTATTAGGGACAGTGAAGCTTTCTTT
CDR3aa: CASSIRDSEAFF

abundance: NA
j_gene: TRBJ1-1
v_gene: TRBV6-5
d_gene: TRBD1
CDR3nt: TGTGCCAGCAGTTACTCCCAGGGGGGCACTGAAGCTTTCTTT
CDR3aa: CASSYSQGGTEAFF

abundance: few
j_gene: TRBJ2-7
v_gene: TRBV4-2
d_gene: NA
CDR3nt: TGTGCCAGCAGCCAAGATCATGGGGGGTCCTACGAGCAGTACTTC
CDR3aa: CASSQDHGGSYEQYF

abundance: NA
j_gene: TRBJ2-3
v_gene: TRBV4-3
d_gene: TRBD1
CDR3nt: TGCGCCAGCGCTAAGGGGGCAGGGGCGGGCGATACGCAGTATTTT
CDR3aa: CASAKGAGAGDTQYF

abundance: NA
j_gene: TRBJ1-1
v_gene: TRBV19
d_gene: NA
CDR3nt: TGTGCCAGTAGTATCGGGAGGAACACTGAAGCTTTCTTT
CDR3aa: CASSIGRNTEAFF

abundance: NA
j_gene: TRBJ1-4
v_gene: TRBV2
d_gene: TRBD1
CDR3nt: TGTGCCAGCAGGAGGGGGCCGGACAGAACTAATGAAAAACTGTTTTTT
CDR3aa: CASRRGPDRTNEKLFF

abundance: NA
j_gene: TRBJ2-4
v_gene: TRBV7-2
d_gene: TRBD2
CDR3nt: TGTGCCAGCAGCCGGCGGCGCGGGGCTAGCGGGGGGGCCAAAAACATTCAGTACTTC
CDR3aa: CASSRRRGASGGAKNIQYF

abundance: NA
j_gene: TRBJ1-3
v_gene: TRBV13
d_gene: NA
CDR3nt: TGTGCCAGCAGCCCGCGGGTCTCCCCCGGGAACACCATATATTTT
CDR3aa: CASSPRVSPGNTIYF